This TCR beta chain came from a study of blood T cells in healthy people across ages. The overall study: Through template switching, about one barcoded beta molecule was captured per two T cells, as measured in model experiments. Whole-study results and caveats: Long-lived donors had more naive CD4+ cells and higher diversity than aged donors.

This CDR3 contains 17 residues. From germline, CDR1 is LGHDT and CDR2 YNNKEL (reference sequence). Total RNA was extracted at no less than 5.5 micrograms per sample. Primers used in a second PCR of about 7 to 11 cycles were a sample-barcoded 5' primer and a J-beta primer mix. TCRdb used MiXCR to reprocess the 5' RACE reads, holding one entry per CDR3 protein. The table records under 2 million distinct CDR3 sequences, about 31% of them present only once. Turning to this clonotype: What it binds is unknown. The junction departs from the called germline gene at one end, perhaps through a read error.

This receptor was taken from a young woman in good health. V and J are TRBV3-1 and TRBJ2-7; 10 bases map to TRBD2. Sequenced: blood. The CDR3 nucleotides read TGTGCCGGCAGCCAAGGGAGCGGGGGGGCGTCCTCCTACGAGCAGTACTTC. Translated: CAGSQGSGGASSYEQYF.